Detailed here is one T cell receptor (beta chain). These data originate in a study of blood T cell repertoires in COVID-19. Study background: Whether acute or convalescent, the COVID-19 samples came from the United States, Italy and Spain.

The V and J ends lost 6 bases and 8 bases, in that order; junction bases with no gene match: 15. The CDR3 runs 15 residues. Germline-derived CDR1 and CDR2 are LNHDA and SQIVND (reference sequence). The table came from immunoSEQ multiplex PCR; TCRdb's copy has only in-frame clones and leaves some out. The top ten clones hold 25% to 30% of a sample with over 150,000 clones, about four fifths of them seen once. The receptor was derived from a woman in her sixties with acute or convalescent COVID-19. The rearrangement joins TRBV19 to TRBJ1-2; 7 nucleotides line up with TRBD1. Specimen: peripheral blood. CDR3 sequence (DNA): TGTGCCAGTAGCCTTTCTGACAGGGAGTTGGGGGGCTACACCTTC. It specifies CASSLSDRELGGYTF. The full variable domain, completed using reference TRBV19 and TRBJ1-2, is DGGITQSPKYLFRKEGQNVTLSCEQNLNHDAMYWYRQDPGQGLRLIYYSQIVNDFQKGDIAEGYSVSREKKESFPLTVTSAQKNPTAFYLCASSLSDRELGGYTFGSGTRLTVV.